The present TCR beta chain was sequenced within a study of T-cell reconstitution after alpha-beta-depleted transplantation in children. Study outcomes and limitations: From newly produced T cells came most of the T-cell counts and diversity one year after transplant.

CDR3 length: 13 residues. V lost 2 bases, J lost 5 bases, and 8 bases lay in between. Germline CDR1 ENHRY, CDR2 SYGVKD. Unique molecular identifiers were used in preparing the TCRbeta library. In TCRdb, the PCR reads were re-called with MiXCR into one record per CDR3 protein. The sample consists of more than 2,500 distinct CDR3 sequences, roughly 27% of them appearing once. This clonotype was found many times. Antigen: not known. This clonotype was sampled from a male patient between 2 and 9 years old who had a stem cell transplant for acute myeloid leukemia, so the T cells may come from the graft donor. This rearrangement joins TRBV10-3 to TRBJ2-3; the D is unclear. Here the sequenced sample was PBMCs, mostly from graft donor cells, taken 60 days after TCRalphabeta/CD19-depleted stem cell transplant. The CDR3 nucleotides read TGTGCCATCAGTGAGGTAACATTAGATACGCAGTATTTT. It yields the protein CAISEVTLDTQYF.